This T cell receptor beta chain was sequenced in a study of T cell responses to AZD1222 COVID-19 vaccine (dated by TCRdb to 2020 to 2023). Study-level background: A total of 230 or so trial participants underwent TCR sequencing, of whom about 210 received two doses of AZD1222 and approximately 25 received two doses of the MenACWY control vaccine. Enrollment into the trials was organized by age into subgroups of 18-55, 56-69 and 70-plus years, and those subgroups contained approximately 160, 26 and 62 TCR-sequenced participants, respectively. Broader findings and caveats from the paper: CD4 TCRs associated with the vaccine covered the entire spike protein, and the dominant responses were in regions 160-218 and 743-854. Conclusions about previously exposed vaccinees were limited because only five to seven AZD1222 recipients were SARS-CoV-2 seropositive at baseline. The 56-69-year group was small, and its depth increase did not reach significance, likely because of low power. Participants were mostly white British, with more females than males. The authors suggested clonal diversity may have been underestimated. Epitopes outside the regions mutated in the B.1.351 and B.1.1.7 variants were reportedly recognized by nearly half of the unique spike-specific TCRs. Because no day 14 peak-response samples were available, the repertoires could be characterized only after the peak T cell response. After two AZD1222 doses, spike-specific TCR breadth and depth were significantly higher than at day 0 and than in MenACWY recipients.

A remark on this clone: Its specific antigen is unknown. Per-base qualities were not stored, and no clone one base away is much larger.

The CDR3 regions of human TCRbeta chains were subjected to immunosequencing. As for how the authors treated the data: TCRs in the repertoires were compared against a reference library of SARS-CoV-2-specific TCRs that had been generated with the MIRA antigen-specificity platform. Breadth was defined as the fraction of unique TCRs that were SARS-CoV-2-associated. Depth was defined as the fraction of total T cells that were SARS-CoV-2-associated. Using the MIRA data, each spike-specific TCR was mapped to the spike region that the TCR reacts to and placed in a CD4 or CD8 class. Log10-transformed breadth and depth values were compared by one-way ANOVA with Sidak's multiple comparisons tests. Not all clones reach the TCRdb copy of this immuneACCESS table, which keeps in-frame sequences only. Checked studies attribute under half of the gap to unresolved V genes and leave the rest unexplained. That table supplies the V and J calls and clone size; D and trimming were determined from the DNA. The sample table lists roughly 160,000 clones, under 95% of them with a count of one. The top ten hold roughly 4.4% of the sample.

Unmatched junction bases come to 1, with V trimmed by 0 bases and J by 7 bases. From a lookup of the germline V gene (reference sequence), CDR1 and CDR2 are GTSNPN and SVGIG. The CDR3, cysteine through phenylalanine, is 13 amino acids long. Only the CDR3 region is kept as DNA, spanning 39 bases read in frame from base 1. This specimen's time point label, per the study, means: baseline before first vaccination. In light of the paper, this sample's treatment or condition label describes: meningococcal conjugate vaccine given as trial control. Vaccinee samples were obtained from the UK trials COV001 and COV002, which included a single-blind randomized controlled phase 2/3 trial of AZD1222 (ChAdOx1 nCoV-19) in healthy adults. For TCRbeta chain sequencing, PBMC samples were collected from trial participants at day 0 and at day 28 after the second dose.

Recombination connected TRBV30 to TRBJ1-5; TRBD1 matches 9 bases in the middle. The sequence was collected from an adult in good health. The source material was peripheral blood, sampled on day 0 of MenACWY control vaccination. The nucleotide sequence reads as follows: TGTGCCTGGAGTGTAGGACAGGGGCAGCCCCAGCATTTT. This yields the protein CAWSVGQGQPQHF.